Sequencing of this T cell receptor (beta chain) was carried out in a study of blood T cells in healthy people across ages. Study overall: Template switching caught about one barcoded beta molecule for each two T cells. General study findings and limits: Higher naive T cell percentage went strongly together with higher TCR beta diversity. In long-lived donors, naive CD4+ cell counts and diversity exceeded those of aged donors.

This clonotype appeared a few times. Its antigen is as yet unknown. Sample-barcoded 5' priming and a J-beta primer mix drove a second PCR of roughly 7 to 11 cycles. One entry per CDR3 protein results from TCRdb running MiXCR on the 5' RACE reads. The table records 1,100,000 or so distinct CDR3 sequences, around 45% of them present only once. CDR1 and CDR2 from the germline V gene are SGHRS and YFSETQ. V lost 4 bases and J lost 8; bases outside the gene matches: 9. This CDR3 is 14 amino acids long. This clonotype was sampled from a woman aged 55-75 years in good health. The sample taken for sequencing was blood. The V call is TRBV5-1, the J call TRBJ1-2; 9 bases match TRBD1. CDR3 coding DNA: TGCGCCAGCAGCGGGGGACAGGGCCAAGGGGGCTACACCTTC. It codes for CASSGGQGQGGYTF.